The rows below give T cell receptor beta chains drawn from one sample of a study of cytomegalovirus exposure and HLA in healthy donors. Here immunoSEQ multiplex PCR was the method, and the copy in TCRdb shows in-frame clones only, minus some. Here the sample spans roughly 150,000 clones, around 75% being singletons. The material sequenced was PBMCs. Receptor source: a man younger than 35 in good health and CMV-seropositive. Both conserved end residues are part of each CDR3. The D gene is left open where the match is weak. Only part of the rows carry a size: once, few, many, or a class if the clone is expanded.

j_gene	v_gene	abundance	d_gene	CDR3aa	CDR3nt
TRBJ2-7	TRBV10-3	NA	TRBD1	CAISDWDRGEQYF	TGTGCCATCAGTGATTGGGACAGGGGCGAGCAGTACTTC
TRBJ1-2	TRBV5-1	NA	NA	CASSLAPQGQGYGYTF	TGCGCCAGCAGCTTGGCCCCACAAGGTCAGGGCTATGGCTACACCTTC
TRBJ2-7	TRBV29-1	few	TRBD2	CSVEGAGGYEQYF	TGCAGCGTTGAAGGGGCGGGAGGCTACGAGCAGTACTTC
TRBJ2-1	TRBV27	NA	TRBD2	CASSSWTSGRQFF	TGTGCCAGCAGTTCCTGGACTAGCGGGAGACAGTTCTTC
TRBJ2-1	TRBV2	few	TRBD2	CASSDPAGGPGDEQFF	TGTGCCAGCAGTGATCCAGCGGGAGGGCCCGGAGATGAGCAGTTCTTC
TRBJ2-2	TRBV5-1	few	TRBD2	CASSLDGTSGMEVGELFF	TGCGCCAGCAGCTTGGACGGGACTAGCGGGATGGAGGTCGGGGAGCTGTTTTTT
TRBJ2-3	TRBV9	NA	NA	CASSVGSSTDTQYF	TGTGCCAGCAGCGTAGGGAGTAGCACAGATACGCAGTATTTT
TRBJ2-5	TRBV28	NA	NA	CASSPQSYHQETQYF	TGTGCCAGCAGTCCCCAGTCTTACCACCAAGAGACCCAGTACTTC
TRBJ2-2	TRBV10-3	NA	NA	CATHGRRANTGELFF	TGTGCCACCCACGGACGCAGGGCGAACACCGGGGAGCTGTTTTTT
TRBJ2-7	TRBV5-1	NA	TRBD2	CASSLDQGGNEQYF	TGCGCCAGCAGCTTGGATCAGGGAGGGAACGAGCAGTACTTC
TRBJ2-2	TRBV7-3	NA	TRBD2	CASSPRGGGTGELFF	TGTGCCAGCAGCCCTCGGGGGGGAGGGACCGGGGAGCTGTTTTTT
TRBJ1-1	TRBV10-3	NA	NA	CAISDGGHVNTEAFF	TGTGCCATCAGTGATGGGGGACACGTGAACACTGAAGCTTTCTTT
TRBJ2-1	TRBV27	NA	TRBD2	CASPDVLAGGPLVNEQFF	TGTGCCAGCCCCGATGTACTAGCGGGAGGGCCGTTAGTCAATGAGCAGTTCTTC
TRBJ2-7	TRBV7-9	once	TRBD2	CASSRSGSKNEQYF	TGTGCCAGCAGCCGGAGCGGGAGTAAAAACGAGCAGTACTTC
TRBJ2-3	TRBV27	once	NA	CASSLGSGGTDTQYF	TGTGCCAGCAGTTTGGGTAGCGGTGGCACAGATACGCAGTATTTT
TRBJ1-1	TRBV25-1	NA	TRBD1	CASQRQGRPEAFF	TGTGCCAGTCAACGACAGGGGAGGCCTGAAGCTTTCTTT
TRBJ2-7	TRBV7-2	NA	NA	CASSVSPGATYEQYF	TGTGCCAGCAGCGTATCTCCTGGGGCTACCTACGAGCAGTACTTC
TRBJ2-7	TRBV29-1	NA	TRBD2	CSGRTSGRAGRPYEQYF	TGCAGCGGACGAACTAGCGGGAGGGCCGGACGTCCCTACGAGCAGTACTTC
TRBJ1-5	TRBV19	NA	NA	CASSIDRRGRSNQPQHF	TGTGCCAGTAGTATAGATAGGAGGGGCCGGAGCAATCAGCCCCAGCATTTT
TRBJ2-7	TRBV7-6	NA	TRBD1	CASSLGQGPEQYF	TGTGCCAGCAGCTTAGGACAGGGGCCCGAGCAGTACTTC
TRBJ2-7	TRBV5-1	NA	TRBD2	CASTETSGTTYEQYF	TGCGCCAGCACCGAGACTAGCGGAACTACCTACGAGCAGTACTTC
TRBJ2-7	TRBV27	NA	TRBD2	CASRQGLAGDEQYF	TGTGCCAGCAGGCAGGGACTAGCGGGAGACGAGCAGTACTTC